One sample yielded the 8 T cell receptor beta chains listed below, sequenced in a study of T cell repertoires in cytomegalovirus infection (dated 2019 in TCRdb). The sequencing machine was an Illumina HiSeq 1500. Starting from the raw public reads, TCRdb applied fastp trimming at Q25, assembled clones with MiXCR and retained in-frame beta chains. Rows are unified per CDR3 protein, each entry keeping the most common DNA and genes. This sample is represented by about 460,000 distinct CDR3 sequences; 11% of them were singletons. 10% of the sample rests with the top ten. The source material was PBMCs. These receptors were collected from a human donor in good health (CMV status not recorded). Some clones in this sample may be carry-over from other donors' samples.

The chain has TRBV5-6 and TRBJ1-4; D gene ambiguous. V shed 4 bases and J shed 0 bases, with 13 bases lying between them. Germline lookup yields CDR1 SGHDT and CDR2 YYEEEE. The CDR3 has 16 amino acids. The CDR3 DNA follows: TGTGCCAGCAGCGACGCGGGCTCGCCAACTAATGAAAAACTGTTTTTT. This encodes CASSDAGSPTNEKLFF. Using reference TRBV5-6 and TRBJ1-4 for the parts outside the CDR3, the full variable domain is DAGVTQSPTHLIKTRGQQVTLRCSPKSGHDTVSWYQQALGQGPQFIFQYYEEEERQRGNFPDRFSGHQFPNYSSELNVNALLLGDSALYLCASSDAGSPTNEKLFFGSGTQLSVL.

There are many counts of this clonotype. The V call is TRBV7-9, the J call TRBJ2-7; D is unresolved. This CDR3 is built from 11 residues. The ends were cut back, 5 bases at V and 5 bases at J, with 7 bases in the middle. The germline CDR1 and CDR2 sequences are SEHNR and FQNEAQ (reference sequence). CDR3 amino acids: CASSVDHEQYF. Written as DNA, the CDR3 is TGTGCCAGCAGCGTGGACCACGAGCAGTACTTC.

The chain joins TRBV13 to TRBJ1-4; maybe TRBD1 (6 bases). Trimming shortened V by 2 bases and J by 0 bases, and 13 bases separated the two germline ends. This CDR3 is 17 amino acids long. The germline V gene has CDR1 PRHDT and CDR2 FYEKMQ (reference sequence). CDR3 bases: TGTGCCAGCAGCTTAACGGGGGGCGCACCAACTAATGAAAAACTGTTTTTT. Amino acids: CASSLTGGAPTNEKLFF.

Notes on this clonotype: One base away lies a much larger clone, so this may be a sequencing read error. J is TRBJ2-7 and V is TRBV6-8, with TRBD2 as a possible D gene (5 bases). V was clipped by 6 bases and J by 11 bases, with 23 bases between them. The CDR3 is made up of 14 amino acids. The germline V gene encodes CDR1 MNHGY and CDR2 SAAAGT. The CDR3 here is CASRKVFESDLEYF. The CDR3 DNA reads TGTGCCAGCAGAAAGGTTTTTGAGTCGGACTTGGAGTACTTC.

This clonotype occurred many times. The J gene is TRBJ2-7, the V gene TRBV28, with 7 bases lining up with TRBD2. With 10 bases clipped from V and 2 bases from J, the junction kept 11 bases outside the gene matches. The CDR3 contains 14 residues. Germline V gives CDR1 MDHEN, CDR2 SYDVKM. CDR3 coding DNA: TGTGCCACTAGTTTCCGCGGGAGCCCCTACGAGCAGTACTTC. Protein product: CATSFRGSPYEQYF.

In its sample, this clonotype was seen many times. The J gene is TRBJ2-1, the V gene TRBV20-1; weak D call: TRBD1 (5 bases). V shed 8 bases and J shed 7 bases, with 12 bases lying between them. The CDR3 runs 11 residues. In germline, CDR1 is DFQATT, CDR2 SNEGSKA (reference sequence). The CDR3 loop reads CSTVRANEQFF. Here the CDR3 DNA reads TGCAGTACGGTCAGGGCTAATGAGCAGTTCTTC.

This clonotype turned up a few times. The V call is TRBV30, the J call TRBJ1-3; no firm D call. V gave up 0 bases and J gave up 4 bases, with 4 bases separating them. Germline values: CDR1 GTSNPN, CDR2 SVGIG (reference sequence). The CDR3 loop spans 12 amino acids. The CDR3 DNA follows: TGTGCCTGGAGTGTACGGGGAAACACCATATATTTT. Translation gives CAWSVRGNTIYF.

This clonotype was counted many times. The rearrangement joins TRBV11-2 to TRBJ2-1; the D is unclear. CDR3 length equals 15 residues. V was trimmed by 0 bases and J by 0 bases, leaving 6 bases between them. Germline CDR1 SGHAT, CDR2 FQNNGV. The CDR3 DNA sequence: TGTGCCAGCAGCTTAGAGAGAAACTCCTACAATGAGCAGTTCTTC. It specifies CASSLERNSYNEQFF. Supplemented by reference TRBV11-2 and TRBJ2-1, the full variable domain reads EAGVAQSPRYKIIEKRQSVAFWCNPISGHATLYWYQQILGQGPKLLIQFQNNGVVDDSQLPKDRFSAERLKGVDSTLKIQPAKLEDSAVYLCASSLERNSYNEQFFGPGTRLTVL.